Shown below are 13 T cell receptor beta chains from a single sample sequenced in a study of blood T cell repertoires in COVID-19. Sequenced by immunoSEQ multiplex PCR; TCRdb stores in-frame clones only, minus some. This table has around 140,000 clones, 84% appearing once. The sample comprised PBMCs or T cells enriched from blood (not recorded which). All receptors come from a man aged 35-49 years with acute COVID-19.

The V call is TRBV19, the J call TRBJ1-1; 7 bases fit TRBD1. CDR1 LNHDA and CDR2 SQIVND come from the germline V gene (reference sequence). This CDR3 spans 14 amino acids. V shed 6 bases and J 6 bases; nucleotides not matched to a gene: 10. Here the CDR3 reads CASRTGWVGAEAFF. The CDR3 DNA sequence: TGTGCCAGTAGGACAGGGTGGGTGGGCGCTGAAGCTTTCTTT. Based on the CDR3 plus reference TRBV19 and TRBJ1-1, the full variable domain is DGGITQSPKYLFRKEGQNVTLSCEQNLNHDAMYWYRQDPGQGLRLIYYSQIVNDFQKGDIAEGYSVSREKKESFPLTVTSAQKNPTAFYLCASRTGWVGAEAFFGQGTRLTVV.

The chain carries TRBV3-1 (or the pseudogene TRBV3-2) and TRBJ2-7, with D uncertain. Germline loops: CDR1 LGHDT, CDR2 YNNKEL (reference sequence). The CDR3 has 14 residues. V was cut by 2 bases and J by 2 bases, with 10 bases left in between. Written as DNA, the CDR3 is TGTGCCAGCAGCCAACGGAACAGACCCTACGAGCAGTACTTC. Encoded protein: CASSQRNRPYEQYF.

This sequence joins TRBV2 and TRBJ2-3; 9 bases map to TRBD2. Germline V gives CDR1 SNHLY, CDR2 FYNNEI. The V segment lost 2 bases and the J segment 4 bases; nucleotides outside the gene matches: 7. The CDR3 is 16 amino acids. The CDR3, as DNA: TGTGCCAGCAGTGAATATGGCGGGGGGGTGGCAGATACGCAGTATTTT. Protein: CASSEYGGGVADTQYF. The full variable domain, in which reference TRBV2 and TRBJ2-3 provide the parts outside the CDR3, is EPEVTQTPSHQVTQMGQEVILRCVPISNHLYFYWYRQILGQKVEFLVSFYNNEISEKSEIFDDQFSVERPDGSNFTLKIRSTKLEDSAMYFCASSEYGGGVADTQYFGPGTRLTVL.

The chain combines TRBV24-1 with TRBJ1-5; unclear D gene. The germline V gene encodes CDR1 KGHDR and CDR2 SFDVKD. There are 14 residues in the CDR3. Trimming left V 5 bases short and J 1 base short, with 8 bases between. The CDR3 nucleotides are TGTGCCACCAGTGGAGCAGGCAGCAATCAGCCCCAGCATTTT. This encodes CATSGAGSNQPQHF.

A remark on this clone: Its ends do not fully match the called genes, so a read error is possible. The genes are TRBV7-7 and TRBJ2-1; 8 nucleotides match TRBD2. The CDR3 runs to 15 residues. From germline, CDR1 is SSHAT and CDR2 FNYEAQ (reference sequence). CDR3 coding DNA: TGTGCTAGCAGCTTAGCCGGGGGGGCCAGCTATGAGCAGTTCTTC. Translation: CASSLAGGASYEQFF.

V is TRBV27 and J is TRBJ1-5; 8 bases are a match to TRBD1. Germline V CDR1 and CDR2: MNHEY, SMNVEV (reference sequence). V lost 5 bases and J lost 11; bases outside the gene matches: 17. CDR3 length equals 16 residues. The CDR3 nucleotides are TGTGCCAGCAGTCCCGGGACAGGAAGAGGTCTTTTGACCCAGCATTTT. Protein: CASSPGTGRGLLTQHF.

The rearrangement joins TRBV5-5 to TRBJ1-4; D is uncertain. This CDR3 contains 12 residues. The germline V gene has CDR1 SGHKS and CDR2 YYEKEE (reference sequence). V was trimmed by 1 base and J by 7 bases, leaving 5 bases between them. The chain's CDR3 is CASSLTGEKLFF. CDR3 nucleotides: TGTGCCAGCAGCTTGACTGGTGAAAAACTGTTTTTT. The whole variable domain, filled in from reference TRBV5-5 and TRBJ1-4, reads DAGVTQSPTHLIKTRGQQVTLRCSPISGHKSVSWYQQVLGQGPQFIFQYYEKEERGRGNFPDRFSARQFPNYSSELNVNALLLGDSALYLCASSLTGEKLFFGSGTQLSVL.

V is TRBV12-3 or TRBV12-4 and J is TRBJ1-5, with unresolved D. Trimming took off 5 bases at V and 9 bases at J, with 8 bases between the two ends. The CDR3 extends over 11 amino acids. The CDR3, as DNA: TGTGCCAGCAGTAAGCTCGGGCCCCAGCATTTT. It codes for CASSKLGPQHF.

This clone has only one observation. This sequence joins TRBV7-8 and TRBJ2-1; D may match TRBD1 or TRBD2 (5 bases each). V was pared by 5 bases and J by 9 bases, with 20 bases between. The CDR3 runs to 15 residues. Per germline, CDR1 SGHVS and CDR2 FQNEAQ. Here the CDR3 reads CASSRGSWVIGEQFF. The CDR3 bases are TGTGCCAGCAGCCGGGGCTCCTGGGTTATCGGTGAGCAGTTCTTC. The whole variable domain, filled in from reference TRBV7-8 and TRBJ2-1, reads GAGVSQSPRYKVAKRGQDVALRCDPISGHVSLFWYQQALGQGPEFLTYFQNEAQLDKSGLPSDRFFAERPEGSVSTLKIQRTQQEDSAVYLCASSRGSWVIGEQFFGPGTRLTVL.

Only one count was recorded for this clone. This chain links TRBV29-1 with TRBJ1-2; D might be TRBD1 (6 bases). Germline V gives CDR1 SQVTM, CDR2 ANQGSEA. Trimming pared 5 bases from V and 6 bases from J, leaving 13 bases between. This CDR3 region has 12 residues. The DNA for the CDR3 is TGCAGCGTTCCTACTACAGGGAATGGCTACACCTTC. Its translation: CSVPTTGNGYTF.

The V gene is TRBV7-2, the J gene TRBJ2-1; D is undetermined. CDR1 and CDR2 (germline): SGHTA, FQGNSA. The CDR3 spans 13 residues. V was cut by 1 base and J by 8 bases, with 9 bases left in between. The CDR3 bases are TGTGCCAGCAGCTTAGTTGGAGCGCATGAGCAGTTCTTC. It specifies CASSLVGAHEQFF.

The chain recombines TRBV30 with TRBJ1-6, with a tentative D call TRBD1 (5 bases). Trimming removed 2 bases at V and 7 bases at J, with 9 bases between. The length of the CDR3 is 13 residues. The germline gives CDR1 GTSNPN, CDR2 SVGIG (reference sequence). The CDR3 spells CAWSSRGNSPLHF. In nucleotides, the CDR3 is TGTGCCTGGAGTTCCCGGGGGAATTCACCCCTCCACTTT.

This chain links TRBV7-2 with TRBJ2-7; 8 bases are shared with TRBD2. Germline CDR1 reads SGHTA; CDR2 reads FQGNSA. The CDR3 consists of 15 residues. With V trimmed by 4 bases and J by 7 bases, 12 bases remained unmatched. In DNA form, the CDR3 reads TGTGCCAGCAGCTGGCGGGAGCGGGAGAGGAGAGAGCAGTACTTC. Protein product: CASSWRERERREQYF.